The 8 T cell receptor beta chains listed next were all sequenced from one sample in a study of CD8+CD57+ T cells in acquired aplastic anemia. Using genomic DNA as the template, TCR beta VDJ and CDR3 profiling was carried out. TCRdb independently ran MiXCR on the reads; one entry per CDR3 protein. The sample consists of approximately 270,000 distinct CDR3 sequences, 55% to 65% of them appearing once. The sample taken for sequencing was sorted CD4+, CD8+, or CD8+CD57+ T cells (not recorded which) from PBMCs. The receptors stem from a human donor with severe aplastic anemia or a healthy control (not recorded which).

This chain joins TRBV7-3 and TRBJ2-1, with D possibly called TRBD1 or TRBD2 (5 bases each). V was pared by 5 bases and J by 12 bases, with 20 bases between. Germline CDR1 is SGHTA and CDR2 is FQGTGA. This CDR3 has 14 amino acids. Written as DNA, the CDR3 is TGTGCCAGCAGCCCTGGGACGCCGACAGATACGCAGTTCTTC. It translates to CASSPGTPTDTQFF.

The table lists this clonotype with many counts. Written as DNA, the CDR3 is TGCGCCAGCAGCCACCGGGACCCGAGCACAGATACGCAGTATTTT. Translating it yields CASSHRDPSTDTQYF. The chain uses TRBV5-1 and TRBJ2-3, with D perhaps matching TRBD1 or TRBD2 (5 bases each). Germline V gives CDR1 SGHRS, CDR2 YFSETQ. Trimming shortened V by 4 bases and J by 0 bases, and 12 bases separated the two germline ends. The CDR3 spans 15 residues.

Written as DNA, the CDR3 is TGTGCCAGCAGTTTAAACAGGGGGCAAGATGGCTACACCTTC. This translates into CASSLNRGQDGYTF. The rearrangement uses TRBV12-3 or TRBV12-4 and TRBJ1-2; the match to TRBD1 covers 9 bases. CDR3 length: 14 residues. V lost 2 bases, J lost 6 bases, and 4 bases stayed unmatched.

The chain recombines TRBV7-3 with TRBJ2-1; no reliable D call. Germline assignment: CDR1 SGHTA and CDR2 FQGTGA. The CDR3 is 14 amino acids. V was clipped by 3 bases and J by 6 bases, with 12 bases between them. The CDR3 region has the DNA TGTGCCAGCAGCTTGGTAAGCGCAATCAATGAGCAGTTCTTC. Its translation is CASSLVSAINEQFF.

The CDR3: CASSESRVEKLFF. CDR3 nucleotides: TGTGCCAGCAGTGAATCACGGGTCGAAAAACTGTTTTTT. This chain uses TRBV2 with TRBJ1-4, with D hard to call. CDR1 and CDR2 (germline): SNHLY, FYNNEI. The CDR3 consists of 13 residues. V was clipped by 2 bases and J by 8 bases, with 9 bases between them. The variable domain in full, completed from reference TRBV2 and TRBJ1-4, reads EPEVTQTPSHQVTQMGQEVILRCVPISNHLYFYWYRQILGQKVEFLVSFYNNEISEKSEIFDDQFSVERPDGSNFTLKIRSTKLEDSAMYFCASSESRVEKLFFGSGTQLSVL.

Notes on this clonotype: This clone may be a read error of a much larger clone one base away. The rearrangement links TRBV12-3 or TRBV12-4 to TRBJ1-1; D unclear. This CDR3 region has 13 residues. The CDR3 DNA sequence: TGTGCCAGCAGTACAAAGACGAACACTGACGCTTTCTTT. Its protein is CASSTKTNTDAFF.

This clonotype was counted at least ten times. This CDR3 is CASSSTGVEKLFF. The CDR3 coding sequence is TGTGCCAGCAGCTCGACAGGGGTCGAAAAACTGTTTTTT. This chain connects TRBV5-6 to TRBJ1-4; 8 nucleotides align to TRBD1. CDR1 is SGHDT and CDR2 is YYEEEE in the germline V gene. V lost 3 bases to trimming and J lost 8 bases; unmatched junction nucleotides: 3. The CDR3 extends over 13 amino acids.

This clonotype occurred many times. As DNA, the CDR3 is TGTGCCAGCAGCTTGGGGGCCGGCTCTGGAAACACCATATATTTT. Its protein product is CASSLGAGSGNTIYF. The chain links TRBV7-9 to TRBJ1-3; D may be TRBD1 (6 bases). Germline CDR1 is SEHNR and CDR2 is FQNEAQ (reference sequence). This CDR3 comprises 15 residues. V was cut by 3 bases and J by 0 bases, with 9 bases left in between. The variable domain in full, with the rest retrieved from reference TRBV7-9 and TRBJ1-3, is DTGVSQNPRHKITKRGQNVTFRCDPISEHNRLYWYRQTLGQGPEFLTYFQNEAQLEKSRLLSDRFSAERPKGSFSTLEIQRTEQGDSAMYLCASSLGAGSGNTIYFGEGSWLTVV.